The text below deals with one T cell receptor beta chain. The antigen remains undetermined. The record originates from a study of blood T cells in healthy people across ages. Through a sample-barcoded 5' primer and a J-beta primer mix, a second PCR was run for 7 to 11 cycles. TCRdb ran MiXCR on the 5' RACE reads and lists one entry per CDR3 protein. The sample contains more than 1,400,000 distinct CDR3 sequences, approximately 42% of which appear only once. Points from the study as a whole: Unknown CMV status may confound age-related changes in expanded clones. Greater diversity and more naive CD4+ cells were seen in long-lived donors than in aged donors. Diversity figures based on one million T cells were deemed too low. In older individuals, TCR beta diversity per million T cells was lower, falling roughly linearly with age.

The TCR originated in a woman under 30 in good health. Sequenced input: blood.

CDR3 sequence (DNA): TGTGCCAGCAGCACTTCTGGCAGCCAAGAGACCCAGTACTTC. Translation gives CASSTSGSQETQYF. This chain joins TRBV7-9 and TRBJ2-5; D not certain. The CDR3 length is 14 residues. From germline, CDR1 is SEHNR and CDR2 FQNEAQ (reference sequence). Trimming cost V 5 bases and J 1 base, with 11 bases left between them.